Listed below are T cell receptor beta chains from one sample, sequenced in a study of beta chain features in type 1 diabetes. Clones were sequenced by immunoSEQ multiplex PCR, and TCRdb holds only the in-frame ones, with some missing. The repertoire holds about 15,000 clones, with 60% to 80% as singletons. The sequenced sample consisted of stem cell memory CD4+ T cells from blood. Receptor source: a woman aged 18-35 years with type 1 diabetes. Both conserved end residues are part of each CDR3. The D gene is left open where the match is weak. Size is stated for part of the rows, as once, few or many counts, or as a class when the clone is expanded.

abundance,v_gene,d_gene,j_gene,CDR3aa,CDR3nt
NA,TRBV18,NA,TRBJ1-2,CASSPVERGGYGYTF,TGTGCCAGCTCACCCGTCGAAAGGGGCGGCTATGGCTACACCTTC
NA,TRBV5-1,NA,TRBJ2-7,CASSLNTGSSSYEQYF,TGCGCCAGCAGCCTGAATACCGGGTCGAGCTCCTACGAGCAGTACTTC
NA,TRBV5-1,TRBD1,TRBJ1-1,CASSSLRGGQDRMNTEAFF,TGCGCCAGCAGCTCATTGCGGGGGGGACAGGACCGCATGAACACTGAAGCTTTCTTT
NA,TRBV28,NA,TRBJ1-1,CASSFAGKTEAFF,TGTGCCAGCAGTTTTGCGGGGAAGACTGAAGCTTTCTTT
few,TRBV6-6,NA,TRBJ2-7,CASSYSGGGNEQYF,TGTGCCAGCAGTTACTCAGGGGGCGGGAACGAGCAGTACTTC
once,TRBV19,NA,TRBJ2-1,CASSGDWRDGRFF,TGTGCCAGTAGTGGAGATTGGAGGGACGGGAGGTTCTTC
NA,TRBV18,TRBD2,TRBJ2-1,CASSPPRTSGIPKQFF,TGTGCCAGCTCACCTCCGAGGACTAGCGGGATTCCTAAGCAGTTCTTC
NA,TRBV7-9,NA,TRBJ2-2,CASSLGLNTGELFF,TGTGCCAGCAGCTTGGGACTGAACACCGGGGAGCTGTTTTTT
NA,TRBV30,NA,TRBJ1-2,CAWTPPPQYGYTF,TGTGCCTGGACCCCTCCCCCTCAGTATGGCTACACCTTC
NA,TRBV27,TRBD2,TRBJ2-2,CASSLEVAGTGELFF,TGTGCCAGCAGTTTAGAGGTAGCGGGGACCGGGGAGCTGTTTTTT
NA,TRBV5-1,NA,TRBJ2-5,CASSLLPAQGGETQYF,TGCGCCAGCAGCTTGTTGCCGGCGCAGGGGGGTGAGACCCAGTACTTC
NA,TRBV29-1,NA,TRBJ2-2,CSVGGWNTGELFF,TGCAGCGTTGGAGGGTGGAACACCGGGGAGCTGTTTTTT
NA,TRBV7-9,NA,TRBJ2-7,CASSLVPPGASYEQYF,TGTGCCAGCAGCTTAGTACCGCCAGGGGCCAGCTACGAGCAGTACTTC
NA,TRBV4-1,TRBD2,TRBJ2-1,CASSPWTPSGDNEQFF,TGCGCCAGCAGCCCCTGGACGCCTAGCGGAGATAATGAGCAGTTCTTC
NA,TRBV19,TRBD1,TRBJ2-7,CASKGDRGYEQYF,TGTGCCAGTAAAGGTGACAGGGGATACGAGCAGTACTTC
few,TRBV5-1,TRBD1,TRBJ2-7,CASSPGQGSYEQYF,TGCGCCAGCAGCCCGGGACAGGGAAGCTACGAGCAGTACTTC
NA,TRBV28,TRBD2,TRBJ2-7,CASSPTSGSFSEQYF,TGTGCCAGCAGCCCCACTAGCGGATCATTCTCCGAGCAGTACTTC
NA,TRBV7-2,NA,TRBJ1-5,CASSLEGRDKPQHF,TGTGCCAGCAGCTTAGAGGGCAGGGACAAGCCCCAGCATTTT
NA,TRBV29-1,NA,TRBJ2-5,CSADPDHQETQYF,TGCAGCGCTGACCCAGATCACCAAGAGACCCAGTACTTC
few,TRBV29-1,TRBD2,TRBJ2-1,CSVRTSGHNEQFF,TGCAGCGTAAGGACTAGCGGACACAATGAGCAGTTCTTC
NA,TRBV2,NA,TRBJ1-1,CASSLQARNTEAFF,TGTGCCAGCAGCCTACAGGCGCGGAACACTGAAGCTTTCTTT
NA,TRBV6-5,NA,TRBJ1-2,CASSSPGTPNYGYTF,TGTGCCAGCAGTTCCCCCGGGACACCGAACTATGGCTACACCTTC
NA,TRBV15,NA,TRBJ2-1,CATSRSGLGVNEQFF,TGTGCCACCAGCAGATCCGGATTGGGAGTCAATGAGCAGTTCTTC
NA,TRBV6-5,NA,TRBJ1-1,CASSYQGSAFF,TGTGCCAGCAGTTACCAGGGATCGGCTTTCTTT
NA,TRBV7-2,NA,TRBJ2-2,CASSFDAGWTGELFF,TGTGCCAGCAGCTTCGATGCAGGGTGGACCGGGGAGCTGTTTTTT
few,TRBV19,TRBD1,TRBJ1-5,CASTDRGRNQPQHF,TGTGCCAGTACTGACAGGGGGCGAAATCAGCCCCAGCATTTT
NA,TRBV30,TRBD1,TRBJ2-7,CAWSVRTGRLYEQYF,TGTGCCTGGAGCGTAAGGACAGGGCGCCTCTACGAGCAGTACTTC
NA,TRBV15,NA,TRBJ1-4,CATSSGNAEKLFF,TGTGCCACCAGCAGCGGGAATGCTGAAAAACTGTTTTTT
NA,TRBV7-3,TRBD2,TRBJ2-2,CASSLRLAGPFRSGELFF,TGTGCCAGCAGCTTAAGGCTAGCGGGTCCTTTTAGGTCCGGGGAGCTGTTTTTT
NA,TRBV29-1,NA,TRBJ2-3,CSSGVGSTDTQYF,TGCAGCTCAGGGGTGGGGAGCACAGATACGCAGTATTTT
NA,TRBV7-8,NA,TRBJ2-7,CASSLRIWREQYF,TGTGCCAGCAGCTTACGCATTTGGAGGGAGCAGTACTTC
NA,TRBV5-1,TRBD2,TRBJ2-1,CASGAGGPIDEQFF,TGCGCCAGCGGGGCGGGAGGGCCAATTGATGAGCAGTTCTTC
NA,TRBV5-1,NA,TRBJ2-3,CASSDDPTWGRADTQYF,TGCGCCAGCAGCGACGATCCGACGTGGGGCCGGGCAGATACGCAGTATTTT
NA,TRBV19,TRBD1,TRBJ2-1,CASSLGQGGSEQFF,TGTGCCAGTAGCTTGGGACAGGGGGGGAGTGAGCAGTTCTTC
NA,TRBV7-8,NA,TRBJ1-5,CASSLDSASQPQHF,TGTGCCAGCAGCCTGGACAGCGCGAGTCAGCCCCAGCATTTT
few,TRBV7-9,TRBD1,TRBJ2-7,CASSPDRGHSSSGYEQYF,TGTGCCAGCAGCCCAGACAGGGGGCATAGTAGTTCTGGCTACGAGCAGTACTTC
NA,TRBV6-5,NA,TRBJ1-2,CASAYSSGQPYGYTF,TGTGCCAGCGCCTACTCATCCGGACAGCCCTATGGCTACACCTTC
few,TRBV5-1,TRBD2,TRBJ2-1,CASSPGTSGYNEQFF,TGCGCCAGCAGCCCCGGGACTAGCGGATACAATGAGCAGTTCTTC
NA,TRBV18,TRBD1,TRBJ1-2,CASSPPWNLVTGDYGYTF,TGTGCCAGCTCACCACCATGGAACCTCGTAACAGGGGACTATGGCTACACCTTC
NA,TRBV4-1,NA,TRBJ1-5,CASSQALPGHLSNQPQHF,TGCGCCAGCAGCCAAGCTCTCCCGGGACACCTTAGCAATCAGCCCCAGCATTTT
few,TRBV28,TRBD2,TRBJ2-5,CASSVFGGSRETQYF,TGTGCCAGCAGTGTGTTTGGCGGGAGTAGGGAGACCCAGTACTTC
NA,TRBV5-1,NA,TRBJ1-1,CASSLGTVGLGTEAFF,TGCGCCAGCAGCTTGGGGACAGTTGGATTGGGCACTGAAGCTTTCTTT
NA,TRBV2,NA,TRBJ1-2,CASSPSYGYTF,TGTGCCAGCAGTCCTTCTTATGGCTACACCTTC
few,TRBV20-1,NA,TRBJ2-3,CSAEATDTQYF,TGCAGTGCTGAGGCGACAGATACGCAGTATTTT
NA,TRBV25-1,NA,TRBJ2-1,CASNPLRESNEQFF,TGTGCCAGCAACCCCTTGAGGGAGAGCAATGAGCAGTTCTTC
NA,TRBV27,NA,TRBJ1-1,CASSPTGGITEAFF,TGTGCCAGCAGTCCCACGGGGGGGATAACTGAAGCTTTCTTT
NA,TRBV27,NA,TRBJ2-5,CASSPQGWLRETQYF,TGTGCCAGCAGTCCCCAGGGGTGGTTGAGGGAGACCCAGTACTTC
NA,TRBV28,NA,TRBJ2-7,CASRSGSGIYEQYF,TGTGCCAGCAGAAGCGGGTCAGGAATCTACGAGCAGTACTTC
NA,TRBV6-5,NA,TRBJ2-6,CASRSTVSGANVLTF,TGTGCCAGCCGTTCCACAGTCTCTGGGGCCAACGTCCTGACTTTC
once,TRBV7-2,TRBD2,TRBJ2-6,CASSEGLAGSSGANVLTF,TGTGCCAGCAGCGAGGGACTAGCGGGGTCCTCTGGGGCCAACGTCCTGACTTTC
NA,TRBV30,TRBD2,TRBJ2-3,CARGLAGTDTQYF,TGTGCCCGGGGACTAGCGGGAACTGATACGCAGTATTTT
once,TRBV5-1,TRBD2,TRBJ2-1,CASSSSGRDNEQFF,TGCGCCAGCAGCTCTAGCGGGCGGGACAATGAGCAGTTCTTC
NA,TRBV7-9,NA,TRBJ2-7,CASSFLPGPSYEQYF,TGTGCCAGCAGCTTTCTACCAGGGCCGTCCTACGAGCAGTACTTC
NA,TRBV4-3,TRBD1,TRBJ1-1,CASSQGLGQGPNTEAFF,TGCGCCAGCAGCCAAGGCTTAGGACAGGGACCGAACACTGAAGCTTTCTTT
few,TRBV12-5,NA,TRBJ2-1,CASGLVLGAYNEQFF,TGTGCTAGTGGTTTGGTACTGGGAGCCTACAATGAGCAGTTCTTC
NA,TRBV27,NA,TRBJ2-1,CASSPHIAFTRQPQFF,TGTGCCAGCAGTCCACATATAGCCTTCACCCGTCAACCTCAGTTCTTC
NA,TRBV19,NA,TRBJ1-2,CASSRGIYVGYTF,TGTGCCAGTTCTCGAGGGATATACGTAGGCTACACCTTC
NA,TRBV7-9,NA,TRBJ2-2,CASSRGALGTGELFF,TGTGCCAGCAGTCGTGGGGCGTTAGGCACCGGGGAGCTGTTTTTT
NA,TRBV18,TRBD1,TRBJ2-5,CASSPLRQGSQETQYF,TGTGCCAGCTCACCGCTCAGACAGGGGTCACAAGAGACCCAGTACTTC